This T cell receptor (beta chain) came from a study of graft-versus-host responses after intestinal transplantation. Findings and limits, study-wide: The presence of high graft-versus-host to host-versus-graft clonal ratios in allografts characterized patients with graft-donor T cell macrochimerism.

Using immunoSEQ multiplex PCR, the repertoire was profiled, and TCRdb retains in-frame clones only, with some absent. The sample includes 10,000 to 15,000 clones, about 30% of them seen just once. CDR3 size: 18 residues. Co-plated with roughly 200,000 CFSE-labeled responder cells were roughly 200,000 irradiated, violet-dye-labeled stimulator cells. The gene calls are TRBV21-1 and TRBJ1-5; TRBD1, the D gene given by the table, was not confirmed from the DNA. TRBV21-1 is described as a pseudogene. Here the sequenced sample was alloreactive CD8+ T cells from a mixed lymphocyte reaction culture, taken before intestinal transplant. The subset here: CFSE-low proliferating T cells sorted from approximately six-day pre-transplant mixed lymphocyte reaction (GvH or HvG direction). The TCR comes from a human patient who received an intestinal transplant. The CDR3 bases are TGTGCCAGCAGGCACCGGGACAGGGCATTGTACGGCAATCAGCCCCAGCATTTT. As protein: CASRHRDRALYGNQPQHF.